The 29 T cell receptor beta chains in this list originate from one sample, sequenced in a study of CD8 T cells in ankylosing spondylitis. These receptors have no known antigen. TCRdb redid the calling of the 5' RACE reads with MiXCR, one entry per CDR3 protein. The sample holds about 210,000 distinct CDR3 sequences, roughly 6.6% seen once. Whole-study results and caveats: Characteristic of ankylosing spondylitis blood, it appeared, was a TCR beta motif comprising several highly homologous variants.

Sequencing used blood, either unsorted or a sorted T cell fraction (not recorded which). These receptors came from a male donor with ankylosing spondylitis.

This clonotype showed up just a few times. The chain is built from TRBV30 and TRBJ1-1, with D possibly TRBD1 on 5 matching bases. The CDR3 runs to 12 residues. Germline CDR1 and CDR2: GTSNPN and SVGIG (reference sequence). The V end was cut by 5 bases, the J end by 7 bases, with 14 bases between. CDR3 sequence: CAWVVRDDEAFF. CDR3 bases: TGTGCCTGGGTTGTCCGGGACGATGAAGCTTTCTTT.

There are many counts of this clonotype. V gene TRBV29-1 combines with J gene TRBJ2-1, with unresolved D. V was pared by 2 bases and J by 6 bases, with 14 bases between. CDR1 and CDR2 from the germline V gene are SQVTM and ANQGSEA. The CDR3 extends over 14 amino acids. CDR3 DNA: TGCAGCGTTGAAAGGCCCCTCCTTTCCAATGAGCAGTTCTTC. Translating gives CSVERPLLSNEQFF.

This clonotype was recorded many times. In nucleotides, the CDR3 is TGTGCCAGCAGTCCCGGGACATTAACCCTCGAAGGTTATGGCTACACCTTC. Translating gives CASSPGTLTLEGYGYTF. This chain links TRBV28 with TRBJ1-2; tentative D call: TRBD1 (6 bases). The CDR3 contains 17 residues. The germline V gene has CDR1 MDHEN and CDR2 SYDVKM. The V end lost 5 bases, the J end lost 5 bases, and 24 bases lay between the germline ends.

This clonotype was seen many times. This sequence joins TRBV28 and TRBJ1-1; 7 nucleotides line up with TRBD1. This CDR3 spans 15 amino acids. V shed 5 bases, J shed 7 bases, and the junction held 13 bases outside the gene matches. Germline V gives CDR1 MDHEN, CDR2 SYDVKM. CDR3 sequence reads: CASSQRLTGVDEAFF. The CDR3 region has the DNA TGTGCCAGCAGTCAGAGACTTACAGGGGTGGATGAAGCTTTCTTT.

This clonotype was recorded many times. V and J are TRBV4-1 and TRBJ2-1; D gene unclear. Per germline, CDR1 MGHRA and CDR2 YSYEKL. Trimming stripped 1 base from V and 5 bases from J, with 15 bases between. This CDR3 is built from 16 residues. The CDR3: CASSQARALRHNEQFF. The CDR3 region has the DNA TGCGCCAGCAGCCAAGCCCGGGCTCTACGACACAATGAGCAGTTCTTC.

This clonotype was picked up many times. This sequence joins TRBV12-3 or TRBV12-4 and TRBJ1-4; a weak D match, TRBD1 (5 bases). The V end lost 9 bases, the J end lost 4 bases, and 15 bases lay between the germline ends. CDR3 size: 14 residues. The CDR3 protein is CASGDWGDNEKLFF. DNA of the CDR3: TGTGCCAGTGGGGACTGGGGGGATAATGAAAAACTGTTTTTT.

This clonotype was seen repeatedly, ten times or more. This chain joins TRBV20-1 and TRBJ1-1; no definite D call. The CDR3 has 14 residues. Deletions cut 1 base from V and 4 bases from J, with 13 bases between. Germline V CDR1 and CDR2: DFQATT, SNEGSKA (reference sequence). CDR3 sequence (DNA): TGCAGTGCTAGAGTCCCCTTTGACACCACTGAAGCTTTCTTT. The encoded protein is CSARVPFDTTEAFF.

This clonotype was counted many times. The chain employs TRBV7-8 and TRBJ1-6; D not certain. Germline assignment: CDR1 SGHVS and CDR2 FQNEAQ. Trimming shortened V by 5 bases and J by 8 bases, and 19 bases separated the two germline ends. This CDR3 spans 16 amino acids. The CDR3 protein is CASSPGEVGSYSPLHF. The DNA of the CDR3 is TGTGCCAGCAGCCCAGGCGAGGTTGGATCTTATTCACCCCTCCACTTT.

This clonotype was seen at least ten times. The chain recombines TRBV20-1 with TRBJ1-2; no firm D call. CDR1 DFQATT and CDR2 SNEGSKA come from the germline V gene (reference sequence). CDR3 length: 14 amino acids. Trimming took 6 bases from V and 0 from J, leaving 14 bases between them. The CDR3 here is CSASSVSSNYGYTF. The CDR3 DNA follows: TGCAGTGCGTCGAGTGTCTCGTCTAACTATGGCTACACCTTC.

This clonotype was detected ten times or more. V is TRBV7-6 and J is TRBJ1-6; TRBD1 might be the D (5 bases). Germline V lookup: CDR1 SGHVS, CDR2 FNYEAQ. This CDR3 spans 16 amino acids. Trimming shortened V by 4 bases and J by 5 bases, and 15 bases separated the two germline ends. The chain's CDR3 is CASSYYPGTDNSPLHF. CDR3 in DNA: TGTGCCAGCAGCTACTACCCCGGGACGGATAATTCACCCCTCCACTTT.

This chain uses TRBV7-9 with TRBJ2-7; D remains unclear. Trimming shortened V by 5 bases and J by 3 bases, and 11 bases separated the two germline ends. The germline V gene encodes CDR1 SEHNR and CDR2 FQNEAQ (reference sequence). The CDR3 has 13 amino acids. The chain's CDR3 is CASSPPESYEQYF. CDR3 coding DNA: TGTGCCAGCAGCCCCCCGGAGAGCTACGAGCAGTACTTC.

This clonotype was recorded many times. J is TRBJ2-1 and V is TRBV27; D unclear. Trimming cost V 2 bases and J 0 bases, with 5 bases left between them. Looked up from germline, CDR1 is MNHEY and CDR2 is SMNVEV (reference sequence). This CDR3 comprises 14 residues. The CDR3 DNA follows: TGTGCCAGCAGTTTAACTTCCTCCTACAATGAGCAGTTCTTC. Protein sequence: CASSLTSSYNEQFF.

This clonotype has a count of ten or more. This chain links TRBV12-3 or TRBV12-4 with TRBJ2-5; 12 bases fit TRBD2. Trimming cost V 10 bases and J 2 bases; bases outside gene matches: 5. This CDR3 has 14 amino acids. This CDR3 reads CATTSGGFQETQYF. The CDR3 DNA sequence: TGTGCCACCACTAGCGGGGGGTTTCAAGAGACCCAGTACTTC.

V usage is TRBV28 and J usage is TRBJ2-7; D might be TRBD1 (6 bases). V was clipped by 5 bases and J by 4 bases, with 15 bases between them. CDR1 MDHEN and CDR2 SYDVKM come from the germline V gene. This CDR3 spans 14 amino acids. The CDR3 nucleotides read TGTGCCAGCAGTCGCTCGGGACAAATATACGAGCAGTACTTC. Translated: CASSRSGQIYEQYF.

This clonotype came up a few times. The chain combines TRBV20-1 with TRBJ2-2; D is perhaps TRBD2 (5 bases). The V and J ends lost 2 bases and 0 bases respectively, with 16 bases between them. CDR3 length: 17 amino acids. Germline-derived CDR1 and CDR2 are DFQATT and SNEGSKA (reference sequence). The CDR3 here is CSARYGVSYANTGELFF. In nucleotides, the CDR3 is TGCAGTGCTAGATACGGGGTCAGCTACGCGAACACCGGGGAGCTGTTTTTT.

This chain joins TRBV30 and TRBJ2-2; D is possibly TRBD1 (5 bases). Germline lookup yields CDR1 GTSNPN and CDR2 SVGIG (reference sequence). Trimming cost V 6 bases and J 5 bases, with 7 bases left between them. CDR3 size: 11 residues. The CDR3 bases are TGTGCCTGCAGGGAAACCGGGGAGCTGTTTTTT. Translation gives CACRETGELFF.

There are many counts of this clonotype. This chain connects TRBV6-5 to TRBJ1-3, with a possible D match to TRBD1 (5 bases). The CDR3 runs 15 residues. V was pared by 0 bases and J by 5 bases, with 11 bases between. The germline CDR1 and CDR2 sequences are MNHEY and SVGAGI. The CDR3 spells CASSYSRGLRNTIYF. The CDR3 nucleotides are TGTGCCAGCAGTTACTCGAGGGGACTTCGAAACACCATATATTTT.

This clonotype was found many times. The CDR3, as DNA: TGTGCCAGCAGCTTAGGTCTCAGGGGGCTAAGCAATGAGCAGTTCTTC. It is translated as CASSLGLRGLSNEQFF. V gene TRBV7-2 combines with J gene TRBJ2-1, with 8 nucleotides matching TRBD1. Germline V gene data show CDR1 as SGHTA and CDR2 as FQGNSA. V was pared by 1 base and J by 6 bases, with 8 bases of the junction left unmatched. CDR3 size: 16 residues.

This clonotype was counted at least ten times. J is TRBJ1-1 and V is TRBV5-1; tentatively, D is TRBD1 (5 bases). V shed 6 bases and J shed 5 bases, with 14 bases lying between them. The CDR3 is 13 amino acids. From germline, CDR1 is SGHRS and CDR2 YFSETQ. CDR3 nucleotide sequence: TGCGCCAGCACCCTGGGGGGGGTTACTGAAGCTTTCTTT. Translated: CASTLGGVTEAFF.

This clonotype has ten or more counts. The V gene is TRBV6-5, the J gene TRBJ2-7; 9 bases match TRBD2. V shed 2 bases and J 5 bases; nucleotides not matched to a gene: 7. In germline, CDR1 is MNHEY, CDR2 SVGAGI. The CDR3 is 15 residues long. CDR3 nucleotide sequence: TGTGCCAGCAGTTACAGGCGGGGGGGCCTTAACGAGCAGTACTTC. Protein product: CASSYRRGGLNEQYF.

This clonotype showed up just a few times. J is TRBJ1-2 and V is TRBV9; D ambiguous. The germline gives CDR1 SGDLS, CDR2 YYNGEE. The CDR3 covers 15 residues. V was clipped by 2 bases and J by 2 bases, with 13 bases between them. In DNA, the CDR3 is TGTGCCAGCAGCGTTTCCGGGCAGGCGAACTATGGCTACACCTTC. Protein: CASSVSGQANYGYTF.

In this sample, this clonotype turned up many times. CDR3 sequence reads: CASSYSPAPNEQFF. As DNA, the CDR3 is TGTGCCAGCAGTTACTCCCCAGCCCCCAATGAGCAGTTCTTC. The rearrangement links TRBV6-2 or TRBV6-3 to TRBJ2-1; D is ambiguous. The germline V and J ends were trimmed by 0 bases and 6 bases, with 9 bases remaining between them. Germline V gene lookup returns CDR1 MNHEY and CDR2 SVGEGT. CDR3 length: 14 amino acids.

This clonotype showed up many times. One end of the junction does not line up with germline, which may come from a read error. This rearrangement joins TRBV7-7 to TRBJ2-7; D is ambiguous. The CDR3 totals 13 residues. Germline-derived CDR1 and CDR2 are SSHAT and FNYEAQ (reference sequence). The CDR3 loop is CASSSGRAYEQYF. The CDR3 nucleotides are TGTGCTAGCAGCTCGGGCAGAGCCTACGAGCAGTACTTC.

This clonotype was counted many times. The CDR3 DNA sequence: TGCAGCGTTGCCTCGCCCTTGAGTAGCGGGGGGACCATCAGGGACGAGCAGTACTTC. Amino acids: CSVASPLSSGGTIRDEQYF. The chain has TRBV29-1 and TRBJ2-7; 10 nucleotides match TRBD2. CDR1 and CDR2 from the germline V gene are SQVTM and ANQGSEA. V shed 4 bases and J 5 bases; nucleotides not matched to a gene: 23. The CDR3 sequence is 19 residues long.

There are many counts of this clonotype. The gene calls are TRBV29-1 and TRBJ2-1; the D is unclear. The germline V and J ends were trimmed by 3 bases and 6 bases, with 18 bases remaining between them. Germline V gene data show CDR1 as SQVTM and CDR2 as ANQGSEA. CDR3 length: 15 residues. Here the CDR3 reads CSVDARALRANEQFF. The CDR3 nucleotides are TGCAGCGTTGACGCCCGGGCCCTAAGGGCCAATGAGCAGTTCTTC.

This clonotype was detected many times. V usage is TRBV7-2 and J usage is TRBJ1-4; weak D call: TRBD1 (6 bases). V was pared by 4 bases and J by 5 bases, with 14 bases between. CDR3 size: 15 residues. The germline V gene has CDR1 SGHTA and CDR2 FQGNSA. CDR3 DNA: TGTGCCAGCAGCTGGGGGCTAACGCGGAATGAAAAACTGTTTTTT. Amino acid sequence: CASSWGLTRNEKLFF.

This clonotype has a count of ten or more. This sequence joins TRBV5-6 and TRBJ2-5, with 9 bases aligning to TRBD1. J gave up 3 bases and V 3 bases, and 3 bases lay outside the gene matches. The CDR3 contains 14 residues. Germline assignment: CDR1 SGHDT and CDR2 YYEEEE. CDR3 coding DNA: TGTGCCAGCAGCTGGGGGACAGGGAAAGAGACCCAGTACTTC. Amino acids: CASSWGTGKETQYF.

This clonotype was counted a few times. This chain joins TRBV7-8 and TRBJ2-7; 9 bases line up with TRBD1. The CDR3 contains 16 residues. V was clipped by 5 bases and J by 2 bases; unmatched bases: 10. Germline values: CDR1 SGHVS, CDR2 FQNEAQ. The chain's CDR3 is CASSVSGTGITYEQYF. CDR3 nucleotide sequence: TGTGCCAGCAGCGTATCCGGGACAGGGATCACCTACGAGCAGTACTTC.

This clonotype came up many times. The rearrangement joins TRBV12-3 or TRBV12-4 to TRBJ1-1; D call uncertain. The length of the CDR3 is 11 residues. V was clipped by 6 bases and J by 5 bases, with 7 bases between them. CDR3 region: CASSLGTEAFF. CDR3 bases: TGTGCCAGCAGCCTGGGTACTGAAGCTTTCTTT.